The rows below give T cell receptor beta chains drawn from one sample of a study of blood T cell repertoires in COVID-19. Libraries were prepared by immunoSEQ multiplex PCR; TCRdb keeps only in-frame clonotypes and omits some of them. This sample has roughly 53,000 clones, with about 81% found just once. Sequenced: peripheral blood. These receptors were obtained from a man between 65 and 85 years old with active COVID-19. Both conserved end residues are part of each CDR3. A D gene is named only where the DNA matches it firmly. Expanded clones are given a class, and other clones once, few, many or no size at all.

J	size	V	D	CDR3	DNA
TRBJ2-2	once	TRBV9	-	CASSVVENTGELFF	TGTGCCAGCAGCGTAGTAGAGAACACCGGGGAGCTGTTTTTT
TRBJ2-3	-	TRBV7-9	TRBD1	CASSLGPGGGDTQYF	TGTGCCAGCAGCTTAGGCCCAGGGGGCGGAGATACGCAGTATTTT
TRBJ1-2	-	TRBV29-1	TRBD1	CSVKDTGGVVHYGYTF	TGCAGCGTTAAGGACACAGGGGGCGTCGTTCACTATGGCTACACCTTC
TRBJ1-1	-	TRBV5-5	TRBD1	CASSPGQGLNTEAFF	TGTGCCAGCAGCCCCGGACAGGGCTTGAACACTGAAGCTTTCTTT
TRBJ2-1	-	TRBV7-3	-	CASSPTTRSEQFF	TGTGCCAGCAGCCCCACAACTAGATCTGAGCAGTTCTTC
TRBJ2-7	-	TRBV5-1	TRBD2	CASSPSRAGVYEQYF	TGCGCCAGCAGCCCCTCCCGAGCGGGGGTCTACGAGCAGTACTTC
TRBJ2-1	once	TRBV27	-	CASSILGSYNEQFF	TGTGCCAGCAGTATACTAGGCTCCTACAATGAGCAGTTCTTC
TRBJ2-6	-	TRBV19	-	CASSITNRAGANVLTF	TGTGCCAGTAGTATCACGAACAGAGCTGGGGCCAACGTCCTGACTTTC
TRBJ2-7	-	TRBV5-5	-	CASSLYLGRVGEQYF	TGTGCCAGCAGCTTGTATTTAGGCAGGGTCGGCGAGCAGTACTTC
TRBJ1-5	few	TRBV19	-	CASSIEGRGNQPQHF	TGTGCCAGTAGTATAGAGGGCAGAGGCAATCAGCCCCAGCATTTT
TRBJ2-1	-	TRBV19	-	CASSPGQTSYNEQFF	TGTGCCAGTAGTCCCGGACAGACATCCTACAATGAGCAGTTCTTC
TRBJ2-2	once	TRBV19	TRBD2	CASSGSGGPSGELFF	TGTGCCAGTAGTGGGTCGGGAGGGCCCTCCGGGGAGCTGTTTTTT
TRBJ1-1	-	TRBV28	-	CASSHTPGTSKNTEAFF	TGTGCCAGCAGCCATACCCCGGGGACAAGTAAGAACACTGAAGCTTTCTTT